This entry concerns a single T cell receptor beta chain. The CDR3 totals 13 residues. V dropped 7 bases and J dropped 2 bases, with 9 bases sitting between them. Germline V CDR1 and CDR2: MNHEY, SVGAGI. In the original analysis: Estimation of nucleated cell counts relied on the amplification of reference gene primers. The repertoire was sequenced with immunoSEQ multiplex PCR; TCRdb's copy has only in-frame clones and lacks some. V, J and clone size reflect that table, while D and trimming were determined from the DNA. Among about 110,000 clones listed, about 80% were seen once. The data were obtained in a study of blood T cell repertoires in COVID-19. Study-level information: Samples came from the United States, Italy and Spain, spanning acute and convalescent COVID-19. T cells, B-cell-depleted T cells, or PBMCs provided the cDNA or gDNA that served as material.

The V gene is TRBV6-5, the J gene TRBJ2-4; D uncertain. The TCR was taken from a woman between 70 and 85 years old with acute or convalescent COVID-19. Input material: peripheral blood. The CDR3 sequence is CASNTFPKNIQYF. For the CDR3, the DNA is TGTGCCAGCAACACCTTTCCCAAAAACATTCAGTACTTC.